Described below is a single T cell receptor beta chain sequence and its context. The sample comes from a study of blood T cell repertoires in COVID-19. This table comes from immunoSEQ multiplex PCR, and its TCRdb copy is limited to in-frame clones, with some not included. The sample has approximately 61,000 clones, approximately 79% seen once. The junction had 0 bases not matched to a gene; V was cut back by 0 bases and J by 5 bases. Germline V CDR1 and CDR2: SGHVS, FQNEAQ. CDR3 length: 15 residues. The gene calls are TRBV7-8 and TRBJ2-5; 13 positions match TRBD2. This sequence originates from an older woman with acute or convalescent COVID-19. The specimen sequenced was peripheral blood. The CDR3 DNA is TGTGCCAGCAGCTTAGCGGGACTAGCGGGGGAGACCCAGTACTTC. This codes for CASSLAGLAGETQYF.